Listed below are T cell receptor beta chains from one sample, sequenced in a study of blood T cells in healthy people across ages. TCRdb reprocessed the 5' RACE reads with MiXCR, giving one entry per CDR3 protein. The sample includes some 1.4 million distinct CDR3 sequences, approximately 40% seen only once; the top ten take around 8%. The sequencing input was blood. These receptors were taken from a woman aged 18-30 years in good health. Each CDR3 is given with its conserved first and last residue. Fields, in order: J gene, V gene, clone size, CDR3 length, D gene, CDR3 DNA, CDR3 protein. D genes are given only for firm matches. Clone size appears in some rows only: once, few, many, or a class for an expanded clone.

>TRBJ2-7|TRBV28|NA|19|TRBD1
TGTGCCAGCAGTTTCCTGATGGGACAGGGTCTAAGTAGCTCCTACGGGCAGTACTTC
CASSFLMGQGLSSSYGQYF
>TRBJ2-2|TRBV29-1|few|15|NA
TGCAGCGTTGCAACGAGCACCGCGAACACCGGGGAGCTGTTTTTT
CSVATSTANTGELFF
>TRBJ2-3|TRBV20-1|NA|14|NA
TGCAGTGCTAGAATGGGGGGAGGCACAGATACGCAGTATTTT
CSARMGGGTDTQYF
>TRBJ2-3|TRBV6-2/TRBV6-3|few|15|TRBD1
TGTGCCAGCACCCCAGAGACAGGGGGCACAGATACGCAGTATTTT
CASTPETGGTDTQYF
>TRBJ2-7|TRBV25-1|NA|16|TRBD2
TGTGCCAGCAGTGAATCAAGCGGGGGGGCTCGGTACGAGCAGTACTTC
CASSESSGGARYEQYF
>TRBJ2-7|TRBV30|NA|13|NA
TGTGCCTGGAGTATTTCAGGAAAAGGGGCCCAGTACTTC
CAWSISGKGAQYF
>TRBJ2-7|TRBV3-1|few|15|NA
TGTGCCAGCAGCCAAGAATATCGACTAGCCTACGAGCAGTACTTC
CASSQEYRLAYEQYF
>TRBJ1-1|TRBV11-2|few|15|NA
TGTGCCAGCACATCCATCTCGGGGGCGGTCACTGAAGCTTTCTTT
CASTSISGAVTEAFF
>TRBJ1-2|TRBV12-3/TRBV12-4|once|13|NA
TGTGCCAGCGGACAGCCTCAGAACTATGGCTACACCTTC
CASGQPQNYGYTF
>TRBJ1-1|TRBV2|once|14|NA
TGTGCCAGCAGTGAAACGGACCCGAACACTGAAGCTTTCTTT
CASSETDPNTEAFF
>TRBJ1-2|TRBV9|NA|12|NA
TGTGCCAGCAGGGGGCCGGTAGGCGGCTACACCTTC
CASRGPVGGYTF
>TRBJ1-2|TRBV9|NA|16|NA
TGTGCCAGCAGCGCGGGACACGGTGCCATTAACTATGGCTACACCTTC
CASSAGHGAINYGYTF
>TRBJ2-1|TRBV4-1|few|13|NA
TGCGCCAGCAGCCAAGATTTCGGGTTTGAGCAGTTCTTC
CASSQDFGFEQFF
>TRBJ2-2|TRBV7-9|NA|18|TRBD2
TGTGCCAGCAGCCCTCTCCCAACCAGCGGGAGGGCCTTAGGGGAGCTGTTTTTT
CASSPLPTSGRALGELFF
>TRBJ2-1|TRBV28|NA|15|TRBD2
TGTGCCAGCAGTTTTAGCGGGGGGATCTACAATGAGCAGTTCTTC
CASSFSGGIYNEQFF
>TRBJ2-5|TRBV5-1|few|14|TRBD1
TGCGCCAGCAGCTTTCAGGGGGCCCAAGAGACCCAGTACTTC
CASSFQGAQETQYF
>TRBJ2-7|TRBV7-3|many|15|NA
TGTGCCAGCAGCCCCGGGCAGGGGTTAACCTACGAGCAGTACTTC
CASSPGQGLTYEQYF
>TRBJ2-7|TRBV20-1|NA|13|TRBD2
TGCAGTGCCACGGGGGGATCAAGCTACGAGCAGTACTTC
CSATGGSSYEQYF
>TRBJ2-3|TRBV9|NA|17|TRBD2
TGTGCCAGCAGCGTGGGACTAGCGGGGGGGAGCACAGATACGCAGTATTTT
CASSVGLAGGSTDTQYF
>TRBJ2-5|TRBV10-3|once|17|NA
TGTGCCATCAGTGAGTTCGACCCTGGGCGACCTCAAGAGACCCGGTACTTC
CAISEFDPGRPQETRYF
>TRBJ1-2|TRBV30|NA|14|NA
TGTGCCTGGGCGGCGGGTGTACCGACCCATGGCTACACCTTC
CAWAAGVPTHGYTF
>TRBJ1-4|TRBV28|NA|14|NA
TGTGCCAGCAGTTCGCAGGCGGAAAATGAAAAACTGTTTTTT
CASSSQAENEKLFF
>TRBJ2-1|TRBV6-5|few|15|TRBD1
TGTGCCAGCAGACTCACCGGGACAGTGACTGGGGAGCAGTTCTTC
CASRLTGTVTGEQFF
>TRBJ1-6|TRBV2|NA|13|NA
TGTGCCAGCAGTAAGACCGTGGAGGCACCCCTCCACTTT
CASSKTVEAPLHF
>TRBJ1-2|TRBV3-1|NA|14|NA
TGTGCCAGCAGCCAGGCCCCCATTGCCTATGGCTACACCTTC
CASSQAPIAYGYTF
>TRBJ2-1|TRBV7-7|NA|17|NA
TGTGCCAGCAGCTTAGGGGCTAGCCGTAGCTCCTACAATGAGCAGTTCTTC
CASSLGASRSSYNEQFF
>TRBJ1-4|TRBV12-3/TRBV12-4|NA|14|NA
TGTGCCAGCAGTGTTGCAGGGGAGGCGAAAAAACTGTTTTTT
CASSVAGEAKKLFF
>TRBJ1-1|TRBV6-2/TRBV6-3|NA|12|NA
TGTGCCACCCAACAGGGTAGTACTGAAGCTTTCTTT
CATQQGSTEAFF
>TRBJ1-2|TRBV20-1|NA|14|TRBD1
TGCAGTGCTAGAGCACAGGGGGCCGCAGATGGCTACACCTTC
CSARAQGAADGYTF
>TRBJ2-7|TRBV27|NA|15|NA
TGTGCCAGCAGTTTATCTCCGAAACCCTCCTACGAGCAGTACTTC
CASSLSPKPSYEQYF
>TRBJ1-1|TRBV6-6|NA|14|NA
TGTGCCAGCAGTTACTCGAGTTATGGCAGTGAAGCTTTCTTT
CASSYSSYGSEAFF
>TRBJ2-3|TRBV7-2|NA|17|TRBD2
TGTGCCAGCAGCCCCAATGGCGGGGGACTGCTAAGAGATACGCAGTATTTT
CASSPNGGGLLRDTQYF
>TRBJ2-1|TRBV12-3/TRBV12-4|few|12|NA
TGTGCCAGCAGAGGGGGACTTTCCGTACAGTTCTTC
CASRGGLSVQFF
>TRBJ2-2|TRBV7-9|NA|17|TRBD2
TGTGCCAGCAGTGTGACTAGCGGGGAATCTAACACCGGGGAGCTGTTTTTT
CASSVTSGESNTGELFF
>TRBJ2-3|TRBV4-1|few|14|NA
TGCGCCAGCAGCCATCTACCTAGCACAGATACGCAGTATTTT
CASSHLPSTDTQYF
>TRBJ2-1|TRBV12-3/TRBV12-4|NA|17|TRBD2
TGTGCGATTAAGGGGACTAGCGGGAGTGGCTCCTACAATGAGCAGTTCTTC
CAIKGTSGSGSYNEQFF
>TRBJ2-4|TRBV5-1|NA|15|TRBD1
TGCGCCAGCAGTGGGGGACAGCTAGCCAAAAACATTCAGTACTTC
CASSGGQLAKNIQYF
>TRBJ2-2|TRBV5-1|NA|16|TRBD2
TGCGCCAGCAGCCTCCAGCGGGGGGGGCGTACCGGGGAGCTGTTTTTT
CASSLQRGGRTGELFF
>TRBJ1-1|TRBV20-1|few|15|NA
TGCAGTGCTAGGGTCGGTCGGCAGAGAGATACTGAAGCTTTCTTT
CSARVGRQRDTEAFF
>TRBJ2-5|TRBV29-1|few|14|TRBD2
TGCAGCGCCCACGCTGCTAGCGGGGCTCGGGAGCAGTACTTC
CSAHAASGAREQYF
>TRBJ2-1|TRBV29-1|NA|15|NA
TGCAGCGTTGCGTGGGACAGTGGGAGGCAAGAGACCCAGTTCTTC
CSVAWDSGRQETQFF
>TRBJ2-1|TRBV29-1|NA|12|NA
TGCAGCGTAGGGACTTCGTACAGTGAGCAGTTCTTC
CSVGTSYSEQFF
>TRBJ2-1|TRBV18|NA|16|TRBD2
TGTGCCAGCTCACCACGGCTAGCGGGAGGGAGGAATGAGCAGTTCTTC
CASSPRLAGGRNEQFF
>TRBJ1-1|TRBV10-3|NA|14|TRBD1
TGTGCCATCAGGGGGGGGACAGAGAACACTGAAGCTTTCTTT
CAIRGGTENTEAFF
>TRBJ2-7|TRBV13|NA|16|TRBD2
TGTGCCAGCAGCTTCAGGGCGGGGGGACTGAACTACGAGCAGTACTTC
CASSFRAGGLNYEQYF
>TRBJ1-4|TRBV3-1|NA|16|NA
TGTGCCAGCAGCTTGGAAGCGGGAGCAACTAATGAAAAACTGTTTTTT
CASSLEAGATNEKLFF
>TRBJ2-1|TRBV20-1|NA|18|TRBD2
TGCAGTGCTAGGGAGACTAGCGGGGGACCAATCTCCTACAATGAGCAGTTCTTC
CSARETSGGPISYNEQFF
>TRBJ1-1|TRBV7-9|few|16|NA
TGTGCCAGCAGCTCTCCGGCCTCGGCGAGGGGCACTGAAGCTTTCTTT
CASSSPASARGTEAFF
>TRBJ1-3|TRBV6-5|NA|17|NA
TGTGCCAGCAGTTACTCGGGTCTACTAGGTTCTCGAAACACCATATATTTT
CASSYSGLLGSRNTIYF
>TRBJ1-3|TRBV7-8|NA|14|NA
TGTGCCAGCAGCCGCCTCGAGGCAGGGAACACCATATATTTT
CASSRLEAGNTIYF
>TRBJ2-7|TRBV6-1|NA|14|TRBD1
TGTGCCAGCGGCCACAGGGGCAACTCCTACGAGCAGTACTTC
CASGHRGNSYEQYF
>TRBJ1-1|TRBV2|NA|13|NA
TGTACCAGCATCCTCGGGGAAGTTACTGAAGCTTTCTTT
CTSILGEVTEAFF
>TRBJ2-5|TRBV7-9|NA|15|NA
TGTGCCAGCAACAAAGGGGCTGGGTTAACAGAGACCCAGTACTTC
CASNKGAGLTETQYF
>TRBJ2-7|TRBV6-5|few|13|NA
TGTGCCAGCAGTTACCCGCCATCTAGCGAGCAGTACTTC
CASSYPPSSEQYF
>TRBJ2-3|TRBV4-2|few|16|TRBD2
TGTGCCAGCAGCCAAGATCTGGGCGGGGGGTTAGATACGCAGTATTTT
CASSQDLGGGLDTQYF